Listed here is a single T cell receptor (beta chain). The antigen remains undetermined. The sample belongs to a study of T cells in Graves' hyperthyroidism and ophthalmopathy. Study overall: Peripheral blood draws took place at initial diagnosis, ahead of any treatment. Whole-study results and caveats: The authors' 13 V-J model separated ophthalmopathy from stable hyperthyroidism. Blood also held most thyroid clonotypes expanded beyond 0.001.

Ophthalmopathy patients all had a Clinical Activity Score of at least 3, a NOSPECS grade of at least 4 and disease under 3 months old. With 5 bases clipped from V and 3 bases from J, the junction kept 6 bases outside the gene matches. Per the germline V gene, CDR1 is MDHEN and CDR2 is SYDVKM. This CDR3 is built from 14 residues. Amplification of TCR beta CDR3 regions was performed using RNA transcripts as template. The HTBI primer set served for first-round RT-PCR of the TCR CDR3. A single record per CDR3 protein comes from TCRdb applying MiXCR to the multiplex PCR reads. The sample shows about 460,000 distinct CDR3 sequences, 20% to 25% of them seen only once.

Sequencing was performed on blood. The sequence was collected from a woman in her 70s with Graves' ophthalmopathy. The chain has TRBV28 and TRBJ1-2, with 7 bases that match TRBD1. CDR3 amino acids: CASSRQGLDYGYTF. The CDR3 coding sequence is TGTGCCAGCAGTCGACAGGGTTTGGACTATGGCTACACCTTC.